One sample yielded the 19 T cell receptor beta chains listed below, sequenced in a study of cytotoxic CD8 clonotypes in ibrutinib-treated CLL. Only in-frame clones appear in the TCRdb table, and some are missing; sequencing was by immunoSEQ multiplex PCR. This sample carries about 250,000 clones, 60% to 75% of them seen once, and the ten largest clones take 15%. Material: PBMCs, obtained after 24 months of ibrutinib treatment. The receptors derive from a human donor with chronic lymphocytic leukemia.

Only a few counts were recorded for this clone. The chain carries TRBV2 and TRBJ1-5; D might be TRBD1 (6 bases). The CDR3 loop spans 13 amino acids. The germline CDR1 and CDR2 sequences are SNHLY and FYNNEI. The germline V and J ends were trimmed by 5 bases and 5 bases, with 10 bases remaining between them. CDR3 in amino acids: CASSWGTYQPQHF. The CDR3 nucleotides are TGTGCCAGCAGTTGGGGGACATATCAGCCCCAGCATTTT.

The V call is TRBV19, the J call TRBJ1-2; D remains ambiguous. The germline gives CDR1 LNHDA, CDR2 SQIVND (reference sequence). This CDR3 is built from 13 residues. The V and J ends lost 5 bases and 4 bases respectively, with 11 bases between them. Written as DNA, the CDR3 is TGTGCCAGTAGTGACGGGAAATTCTATGGCTACACCTTC. Translated: CASSDGKFYGYTF.

CDR3: CASTDSYEQYF. CDR3 nucleotide sequence: TGTGCCAGCACAGACTCCTACGAGCAGTACTTC. The genes are TRBV6-5 and TRBJ2-7, with D hard to call. Trimming shortened V by 7 bases and J by 0 bases, and 4 bases separated the two germline ends. Per germline, CDR1 MNHEY and CDR2 SVGAGI. CDR3 length equals 11 residues.

The rearrangement links TRBV7-3 to TRBJ2-2; D is perhaps TRBD2 (6 bases). The CDR3 runs to 14 residues. V was clipped by 5 bases and J by 3 bases, with 10 bases between them. Per germline, CDR1 SGHTA and CDR2 FQGTGA. In DNA, the CDR3 is TGTGCCAGCAGCCCAGGGACTTACACCGGGGAGCTGTTTTTT. This gives the protein CASSPGTYTGELFF.

A single count supports this clone. The V call is TRBV5-4, the J call TRBJ1-2; TRBD1 might be the D (5 bases). Trimming took 4 bases from V and 2 from J, leaving 18 bases between them. CDR3 length: 16 amino acids. Germline V CDR1 and CDR2: SGHNT, YYREEE (reference sequence). CDR3 nucleotides: TGTGCCAGCAGCCGGGACCCCACTGAGGGGAACTATGGCTACACCTTC. It is translated as CASSRDPTEGNYGYTF.

V gene TRBV6-6 combines with J gene TRBJ2-2; 12 bases agree with TRBD1. The CDR3 is made up of 16 amino acids. Trimming took 5 bases from V and 7 from J; bases not matched to a gene: 8. The germline gives CDR1 MNHNY, CDR2 SVGAGI (reference sequence). The CDR3 DNA follows: TGTGCCAGCAGTCCCGGGACAGGGGGCTATCACGGGGAGCTGTTTTTT. As protein: CASSPGTGGYHGELFF.

The rearrangement links TRBV5-6 to TRBJ1-2; D may be TRBD1 (5 bases). Trimming stripped 6 bases from V and 6 bases from J, with 12 bases between. Germline CDR1 is SGHDT and CDR2 is YYEEEE. This CDR3 spans 12 amino acids. Written as DNA, the CDR3 is TGTGCCAGCAAGACAGAGTTTCATGGCTACACCTTC. Encoded protein: CASKTEFHGYTF. Full variable domain (missing parts from reference TRBV5-6 and TRBJ1-2): DAGVTQSPTHLIKTRGQQVTLRCSPKSGHDTVSWYQQALGQGPQFIFQYYEEEERQRGNFPDRFSGHQFPNYSSELNVNALLLGDSALYLCASKTEFHGYTFGSGTRLTVV.

The CDR3: CASSEAGTVASGYTF. DNA of the CDR3: TGTGCCAGCAGTGAAGCAGGGACCGTGGCGTCAGGCTACACCTTC. The chain couples TRBV25-1 to TRBJ1-2; TRBD1 is a possible D gene (5 bases). The ends were cut back, 2 bases at V and 8 bases at J, with 18 bases in the middle. The CDR3 has 15 residues. CDR1 is MGHDK and CDR2 is SYGVNS in the germline V gene.

V gene TRBV4-2 combines with J gene TRBJ2-5; 8 nucleotides align to TRBD1. Unmatched junction bases numbered 6, after V lost 0 bases and J lost 6 bases. Germline V gene lookup returns CDR1 LGHNA and CDR2 YNFKEQ. There are 15 residues in the CDR3. The CDR3 reads CASSQEGTGGQTQYF. The CDR3 DNA is TGTGCCAGCAGCCAAGAGGGGACAGGAGGACAGACCCAGTACTTC.

The J gene is TRBJ2-7, the V gene TRBV7-2; 7 bases are shared with TRBD2. The CDR3 is 14 residues long. V gave up 3 bases and J gave up 2 bases; unmatched junction bases: 4. Germline CDR1 is SGHTA and CDR2 is FQGNSA. This chain's CDR3 is CASSLGGGPYEQYF. The CDR3, as DNA: TGTGCCAGCAGCTTGGGGGGAGGGCCCTACGAGCAGTACTTC.

The chain links TRBV9 to TRBJ2-6; D is possibly TRBD1 (6 bases). Germline lookup yields CDR1 SGDLS and CDR2 YYNGEE. This CDR3 comprises 19 residues. Between the trimmed V and J ends, which lost 2 bases and 0 bases, there was a span of 18 bases. The chain's CDR3 is CASSVSIRGRSSGANVLTF. DNA for the CDR3: TGTGCCAGCAGCGTTTCAATCAGGGGCCGTAGCTCTGGGGCCAACGTCCTGACTTTC.

This chain connects TRBV7-8 to TRBJ2-1; 8 nucleotides agree with TRBD2. Germline values: CDR1 SGHVS, CDR2 FQNEAQ. The CDR3 is 15 residues long. The junction had 16 bases not matched to a gene; V was cut back by 8 bases and J by 10 bases. The CDR3 loop reads CASAPVAGSSREQFF. Written as DNA, the CDR3 is TGTGCCAGCGCCCCAGTAGCGGGGAGTTCAAGGGAGCAGTTCTTC. Together with reference TRBV7-8 and TRBJ2-1, the CDR3 gives the full variable domain: GAGVSQSPRYKVAKRGQDVALRCDPISGHVSLFWYQQALGQGPEFLTYFQNEAQLDKSGLPSDRFFAERPEGSVSTLKIQRTQQEDSAVYLCASAPVAGSSREQFFGPGTRLTVL.

The gene calls are TRBV4-3 and TRBJ2-7, with 7 positions matching TRBD1. This CDR3 is built from 15 residues. J lost 5 bases, V lost 1 base, and 8 bases had no gene match. Germline CDR1 reads LGHNA; CDR2 reads YSLEER. CDR3: CASSQVSGGWDEQYF. The CDR3 DNA reads as TGCGCCAGCAGCCAAGTTTCAGGGGGTTGGGACGAGCAGTACTTC.

The chain recombines TRBV29-1 with TRBJ2-5, with D perhaps TRBD1 (5 bases). In germline, CDR1 is SQVTM, CDR2 ANQGSEA. This CDR3 comprises 13 residues. Trimming took 2 bases from V and 2 from J, leaving 9 bases between them. The CDR3 nucleotides read TGCAGCGTTGAACCACGACAGCAAGAGACCCAGTACTTC. Translated, it gives CSVEPRQQETQYF.

The J gene is TRBJ2-1, the V gene TRBV11-2; 8 bases match TRBD2. With V trimmed by 5 bases and J by 5 bases, 17 bases remained unmatched. Germline V CDR1 and CDR2: SGHAT, FQNNGV. The CDR3 has 18 residues. DNA of the CDR3: TGTGCCAGCAGCCATCCCAATTCTAGCGGGCAATGGGACAATGAGCAGTTCTTC. Translated, it gives CASSHPNSSGQWDNEQFF.

The CDR3 region is CASSSPPGRKYYEQYF. The CDR3 DNA reads as TGTGCCAGCAGCTCCCCCCCGGGCCGGAAATACTACGAGCAGTACTTC. This chain connects TRBV5-8 to TRBJ2-7; no reliable D call. Trimming left V 3 bases short and J 3 bases short, with 19 bases between. The CDR3 totals 16 residues. Germline CDR1 SGHTS, CDR2 YDEGEE.

This clone appeared a few times. This rearrangement joins TRBV7-2 to TRBJ1-5, with 7 bases aligning to TRBD1. Germline-derived CDR1 and CDR2 are SGHTA and FQGNSA. V lost 4 bases to trimming and J lost 5 bases; unmatched junction nucleotides: 2. The CDR3 spans 13 residues. The CDR3 sequence is CASSSGGDQPQHF. The CDR3 region has the DNA TGTGCCAGCAGCTCAGGGGGGGATCAGCCCCAGCATTTT.

The chain uses TRBV11-2 and TRBJ2-1, with 10 nucleotides matching TRBD2. The V and J ends lost 4 bases and 5 bases, in that order; junction bases with no gene match: 5. The CDR3 runs to 15 residues. Per the germline V gene, CDR1 is SGHAT and CDR2 is FQNNGV. The CDR3 sequence is CASSSIAGGHNEQFF. The CDR3 nucleotides are TGTGCCAGCAGCTCCATAGCGGGAGGTCACAATGAGCAGTTCTTC.

The chain links TRBV28 to TRBJ2-5; 14 bases are shared with TRBD2. Trimming at V came to 0 bases and at J to 5 bases, leaving 8 bases not matched to a gene. The CDR3 contains 18 residues. CDR1 is MDHEN and CDR2 is SYDVKM in the germline V gene. CDR3 DNA: TGTGCCAGCAGTTTATGGGGGGGGACTAGCGGGAGTACGGAGACCCAGTACTTC. It is translated as CASSLWGGTSGSTETQYF.